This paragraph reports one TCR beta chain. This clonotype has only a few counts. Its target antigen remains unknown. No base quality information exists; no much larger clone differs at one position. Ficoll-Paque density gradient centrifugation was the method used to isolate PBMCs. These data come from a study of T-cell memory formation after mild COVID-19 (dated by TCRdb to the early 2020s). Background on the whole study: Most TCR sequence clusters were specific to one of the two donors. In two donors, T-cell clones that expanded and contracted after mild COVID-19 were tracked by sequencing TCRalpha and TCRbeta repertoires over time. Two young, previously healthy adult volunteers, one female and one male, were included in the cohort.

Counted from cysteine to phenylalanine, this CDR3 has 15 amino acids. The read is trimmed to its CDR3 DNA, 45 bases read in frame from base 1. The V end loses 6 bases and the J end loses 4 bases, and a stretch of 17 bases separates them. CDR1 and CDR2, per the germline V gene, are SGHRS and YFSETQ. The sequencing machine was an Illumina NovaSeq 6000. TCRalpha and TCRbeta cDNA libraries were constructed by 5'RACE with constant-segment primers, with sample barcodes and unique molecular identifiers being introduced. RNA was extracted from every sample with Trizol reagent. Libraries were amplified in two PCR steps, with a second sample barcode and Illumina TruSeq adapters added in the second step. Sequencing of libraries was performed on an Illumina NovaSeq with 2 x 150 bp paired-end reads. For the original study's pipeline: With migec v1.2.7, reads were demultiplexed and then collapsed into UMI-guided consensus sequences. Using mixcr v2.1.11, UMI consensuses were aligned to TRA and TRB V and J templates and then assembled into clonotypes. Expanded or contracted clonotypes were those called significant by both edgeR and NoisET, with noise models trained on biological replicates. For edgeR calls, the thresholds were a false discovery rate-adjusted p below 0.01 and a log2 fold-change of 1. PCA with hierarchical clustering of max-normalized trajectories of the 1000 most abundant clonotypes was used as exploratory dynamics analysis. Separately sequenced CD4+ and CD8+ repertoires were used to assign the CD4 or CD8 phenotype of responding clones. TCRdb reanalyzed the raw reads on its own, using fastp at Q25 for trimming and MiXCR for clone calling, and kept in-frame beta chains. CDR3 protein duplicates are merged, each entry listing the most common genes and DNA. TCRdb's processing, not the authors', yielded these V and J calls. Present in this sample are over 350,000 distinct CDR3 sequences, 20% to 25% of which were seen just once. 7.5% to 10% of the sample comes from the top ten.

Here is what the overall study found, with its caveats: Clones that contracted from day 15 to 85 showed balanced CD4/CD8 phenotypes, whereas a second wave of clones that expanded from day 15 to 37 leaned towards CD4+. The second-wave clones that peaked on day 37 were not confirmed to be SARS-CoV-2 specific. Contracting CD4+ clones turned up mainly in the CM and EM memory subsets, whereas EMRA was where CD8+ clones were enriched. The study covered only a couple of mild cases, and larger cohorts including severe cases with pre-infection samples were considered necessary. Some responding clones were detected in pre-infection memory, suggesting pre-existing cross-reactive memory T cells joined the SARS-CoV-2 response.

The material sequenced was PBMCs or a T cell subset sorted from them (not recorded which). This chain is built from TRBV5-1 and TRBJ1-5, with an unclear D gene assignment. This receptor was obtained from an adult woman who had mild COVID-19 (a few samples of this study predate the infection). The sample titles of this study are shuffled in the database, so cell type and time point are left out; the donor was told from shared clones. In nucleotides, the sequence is TGCGCCAGCAATCCGCCGTTCGAGGAAAATCAGCCCCAGCATTTT. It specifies CASNPPFEENQPQHF.